This TCR beta chain originates from a study of radiation and T cells in renal cell carcinoma. The treatment: treatment-naive control, cytoreductive nephrectomy. This renal cell carcinoma was of the clear cell type. Control tumor donors were a few females and approximately eleven males, median age about 50 years. Clones were sequenced by immunoSEQ multiplex PCR, and TCRdb holds only the in-frame ones, with some missing. The sample contains some 15,000 clones, 50% to 65% of which appear only once. CDR3 length: 16 residues. CDR1 is SGHAT and CDR2 is FQNNGV in the germline V gene. Study observations and caveats: Compared with controls, irradiated tumors showed greater TCR clonality. Compared with controls, irradiated tumors had more, larger dominant CDR3 motifs.

Concerning this clone itself: Its target is not known. A junction boundary mismatches the germline segment, possibly from a read error.

The sequence was obtained from a man aged 40-49 years with renal cell carcinoma. The rearrangement uses TRBV11-2 and TRBJ1-6, with 12 positions matching TRBD1. The sample in question was tumor tissue, obtained from a patient whose treatment was nephrectomy without radiotherapy. The CDR3 loop reads CASSLTGTGGSSPLHF. Here the CDR3 DNA reads TGCGCCAGCAGCCTCACCGGGACAGGGGGCTCTTCACCCCTCCACTTT.